What follows describes a single TCR beta chain. This sample was taken from a study of T-cell reconstitution after alpha-beta-depleted transplantation in children. As it was prepared, the TCRbeta library received unique molecular identifiers. MiXCR, run by TCRdb on the PCR reads, gives a single entry per CDR3 protein. Of more than 400,000 distinct CDR3 sequences listed, approximately 41% were seen once; the top ten hold under 35%. CDR3 length: 17 amino acids. V shed 1 base, J shed 12 bases, and the junction held 16 bases outside the gene matches. Material: PBMCs, obtained before TCRalphabeta/CD19-depleted stem cell transplant. This sequence was found in a girl under 10 years old with aplastic anemia, due to receive a stem cell transplant. The rearrangement links TRBV12-3 or TRBV12-4 to TRBJ2-1; 9 nucleotides agree with TRBD2. The CDR3 reads CASSLGLSGSAAGGQFF. As DNA, the CDR3 is TGTGCCAGCAGTTTAGGCCTTAGCGGGAGCGCCGCGGGGGGGCAGTTCTTC.